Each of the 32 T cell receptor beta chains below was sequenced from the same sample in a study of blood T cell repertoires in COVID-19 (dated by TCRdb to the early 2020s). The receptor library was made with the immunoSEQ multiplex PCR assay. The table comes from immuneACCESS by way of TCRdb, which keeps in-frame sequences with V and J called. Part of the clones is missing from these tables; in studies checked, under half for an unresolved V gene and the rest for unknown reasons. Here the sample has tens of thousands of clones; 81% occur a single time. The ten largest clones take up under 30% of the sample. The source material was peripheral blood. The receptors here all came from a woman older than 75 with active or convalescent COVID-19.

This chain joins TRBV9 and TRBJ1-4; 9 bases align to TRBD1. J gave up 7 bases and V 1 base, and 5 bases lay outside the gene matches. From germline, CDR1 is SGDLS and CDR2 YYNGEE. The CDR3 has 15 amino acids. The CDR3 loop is CASSVTGGVVEKLFF. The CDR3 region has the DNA TGTGCCAGCAGCGTAACAGGGGGCGTTGTTGAAAAACTGTTTTTT.

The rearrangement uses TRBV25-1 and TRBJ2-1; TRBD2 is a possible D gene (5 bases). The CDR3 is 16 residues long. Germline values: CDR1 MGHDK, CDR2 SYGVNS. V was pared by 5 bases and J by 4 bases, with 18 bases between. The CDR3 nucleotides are TGTGCCAGCAGTAAAGTAACGGGAATGGCTTACAATGAGCAGTTCTTC. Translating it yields CASSKVTGMAYNEQFF.

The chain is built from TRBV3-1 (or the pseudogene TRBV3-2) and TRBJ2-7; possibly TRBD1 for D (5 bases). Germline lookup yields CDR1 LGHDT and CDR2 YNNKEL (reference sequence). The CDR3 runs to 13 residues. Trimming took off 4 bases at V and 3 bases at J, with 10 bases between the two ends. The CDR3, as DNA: TGTGCCAGCAGCCGACAGACGGACTACGAGCAGTACTTC. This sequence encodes CASSRQTDYEQYF.

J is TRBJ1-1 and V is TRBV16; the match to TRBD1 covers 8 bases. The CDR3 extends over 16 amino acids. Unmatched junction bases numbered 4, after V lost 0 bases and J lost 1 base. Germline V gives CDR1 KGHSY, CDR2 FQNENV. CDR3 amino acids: CASSQSGDRPNTEAFF. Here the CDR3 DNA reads TGTGCCAGCAGCCAATCTGGGGACAGGCCGAACACTGAAGCTTTCTTT.

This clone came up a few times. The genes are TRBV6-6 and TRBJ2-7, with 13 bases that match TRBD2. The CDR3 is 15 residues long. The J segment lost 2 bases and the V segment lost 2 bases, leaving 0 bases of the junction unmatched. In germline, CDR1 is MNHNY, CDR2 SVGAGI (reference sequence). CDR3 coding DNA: TGTGCCAGCAGTTACACTAGCGGGGGGGCCTACGAGCAGTACTTC. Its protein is CASSYTSGGAYEQYF.

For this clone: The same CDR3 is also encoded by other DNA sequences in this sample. CDR3 DNA: TGCAGTGCTAGTCGGGGGACGGGGTACGAGCAGTACTTC. It specifies CSASRGTGYEQYF. The V gene is TRBV20-1, the J gene TRBJ2-7; a possible D gene is TRBD2 (6 bases). The CDR3 is 13 residues long. Germline CDR1 DFQATT, CDR2 SNEGSKA (reference sequence). V lost 3 bases and J lost 4, with 13 bases in between.

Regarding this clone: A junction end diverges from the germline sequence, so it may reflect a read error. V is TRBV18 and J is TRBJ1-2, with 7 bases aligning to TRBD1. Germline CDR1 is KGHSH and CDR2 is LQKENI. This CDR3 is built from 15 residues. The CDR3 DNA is TGTGCCAGCTCGCCACAGGGGAAAGGGTCAGATGGCTACACCTTC. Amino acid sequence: CASSPQGKGSDGYTF. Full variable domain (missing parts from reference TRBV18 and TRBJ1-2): NAGVMQNPRHLVRRRGQEARLRCSPMKGHSHVYWYRQLPEEGLKFMVYLQKENIIDESGMPKERFSAEFPKEGPSILRIQQVVRGDSAAYFCASSPQGKGSDGYTFGSGTRLTVV.

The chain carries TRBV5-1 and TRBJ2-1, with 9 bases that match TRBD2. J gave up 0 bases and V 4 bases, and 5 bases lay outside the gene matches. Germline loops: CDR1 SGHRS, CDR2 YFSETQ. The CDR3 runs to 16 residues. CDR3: CASSKDSGSSYNEQFF. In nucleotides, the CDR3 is TGCGCCAGCAGCAAGGATAGCGGGAGCTCCTACAATGAGCAGTTCTTC.

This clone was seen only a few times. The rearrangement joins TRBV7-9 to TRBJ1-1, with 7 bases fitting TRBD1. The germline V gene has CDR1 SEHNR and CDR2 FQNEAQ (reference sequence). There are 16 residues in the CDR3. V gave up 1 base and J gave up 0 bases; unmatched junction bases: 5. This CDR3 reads CASSLDRGGMNTEAFF. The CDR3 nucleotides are TGTGCCAGCAGCTTAGACAGGGGAGGTATGAACACTGAAGCTTTCTTT. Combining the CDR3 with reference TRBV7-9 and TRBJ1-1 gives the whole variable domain DTGVSQNPRHKITKRGQNVTFRCDPISEHNRLYWYRQTLGQGPEFLTYFQNEAQLEKSRLLSDRFSAERPKGSFSTLEIQRTEQGDSAMYLCASSLDRGGMNTEAFFGQGTRLTVV.

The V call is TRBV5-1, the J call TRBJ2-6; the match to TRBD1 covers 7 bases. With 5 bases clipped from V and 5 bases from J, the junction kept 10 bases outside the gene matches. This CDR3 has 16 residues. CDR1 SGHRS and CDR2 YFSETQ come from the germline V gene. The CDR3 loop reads CASRKDDRERANVLTF. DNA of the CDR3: TGCGCCAGCAGGAAAGATGACAGGGAGAGGGCCAACGTCCTGACTTTC.

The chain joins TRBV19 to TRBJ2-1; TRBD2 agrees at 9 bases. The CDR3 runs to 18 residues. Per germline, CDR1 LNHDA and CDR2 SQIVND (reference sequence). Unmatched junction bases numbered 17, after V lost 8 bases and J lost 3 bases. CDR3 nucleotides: TGTGCCAGTCGGCCGCGCCCCGGATGGACTAGCGACTACAATGAGCAGTTCTTC. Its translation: CASRPRPGWTSDYNEQFF.

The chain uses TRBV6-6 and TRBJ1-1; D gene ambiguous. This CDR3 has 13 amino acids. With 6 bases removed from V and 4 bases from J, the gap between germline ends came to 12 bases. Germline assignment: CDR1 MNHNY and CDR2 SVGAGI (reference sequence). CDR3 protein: CASSSRGITEAFF. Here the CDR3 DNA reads TGTGCCAGCAGCTCACGAGGAATCACTGAAGCTTTCTTT.

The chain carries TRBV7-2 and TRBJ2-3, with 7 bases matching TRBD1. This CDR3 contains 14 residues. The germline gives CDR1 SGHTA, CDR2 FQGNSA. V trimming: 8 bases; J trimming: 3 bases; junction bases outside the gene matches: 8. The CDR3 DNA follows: TGTGCCAGCGTCAGAGGGGGCCCGACAGATACGCAGTATTTT. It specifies CASVRGGPTDTQYF.

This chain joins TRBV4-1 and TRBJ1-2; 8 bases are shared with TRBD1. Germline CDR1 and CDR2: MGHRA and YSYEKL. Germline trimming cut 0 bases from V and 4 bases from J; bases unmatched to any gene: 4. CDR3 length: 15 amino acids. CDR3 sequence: CASSQDGRGPYGYTF. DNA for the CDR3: TGCGCCAGCAGCCAAGATGGCAGGGGGCCCTATGGCTACACCTTC.

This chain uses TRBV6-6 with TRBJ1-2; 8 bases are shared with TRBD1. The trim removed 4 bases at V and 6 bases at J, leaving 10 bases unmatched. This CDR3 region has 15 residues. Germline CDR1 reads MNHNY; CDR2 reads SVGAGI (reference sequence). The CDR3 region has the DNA TGTGCCAGCAGTTCCCGGGGGCAGGGGGCGGATGGCTACACCTTC. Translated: CASSSRGQGADGYTF.

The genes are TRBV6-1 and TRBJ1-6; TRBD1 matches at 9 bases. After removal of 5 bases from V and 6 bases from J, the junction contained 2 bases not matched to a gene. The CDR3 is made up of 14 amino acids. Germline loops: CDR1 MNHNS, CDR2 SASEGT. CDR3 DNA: TGTGCCAGCAGTCCGGGACAGGGTAATTCACCCCTCCACTTT. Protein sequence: CASSPGQGNSPLHF.

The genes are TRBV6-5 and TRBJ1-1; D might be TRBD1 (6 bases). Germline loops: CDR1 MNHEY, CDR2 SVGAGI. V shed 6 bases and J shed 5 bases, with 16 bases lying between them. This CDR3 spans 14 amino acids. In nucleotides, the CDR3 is TGTGCCAGCAGCCGCTACTCAGGGGCAACTGAAGCTTTCTTT. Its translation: CASSRYSGATEAFF.

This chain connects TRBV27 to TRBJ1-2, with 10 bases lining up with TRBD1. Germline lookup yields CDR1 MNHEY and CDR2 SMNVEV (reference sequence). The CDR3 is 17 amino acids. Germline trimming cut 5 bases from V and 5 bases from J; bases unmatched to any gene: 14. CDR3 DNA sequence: TGTGCCAGCAGTCCACGACAGGGGGCGACGTTGGAGTATGGCTACACCTTC. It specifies CASSPRQGATLEYGYTF.

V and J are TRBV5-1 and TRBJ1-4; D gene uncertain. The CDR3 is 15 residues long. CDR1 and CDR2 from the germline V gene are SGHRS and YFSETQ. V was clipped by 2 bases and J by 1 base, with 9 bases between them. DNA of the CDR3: TGCGCCAGCAGCTTACAGCCATTAACTAATGAAAAACTGTTTTTT. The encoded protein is CASSLQPLTNEKLFF.

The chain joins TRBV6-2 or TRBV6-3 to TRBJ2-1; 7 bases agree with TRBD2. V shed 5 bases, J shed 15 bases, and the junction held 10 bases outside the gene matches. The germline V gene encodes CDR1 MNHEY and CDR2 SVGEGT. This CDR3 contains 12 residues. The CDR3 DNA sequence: TGTGCCAGCAGTAAATCCGGGACTACGGCGTTCTTC. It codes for CASSKSGTTAFF.

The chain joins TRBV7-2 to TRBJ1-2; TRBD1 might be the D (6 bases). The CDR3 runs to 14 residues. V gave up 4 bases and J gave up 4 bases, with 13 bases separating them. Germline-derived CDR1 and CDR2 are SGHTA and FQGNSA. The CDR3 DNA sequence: TGTGCCAGCAGCTCATACAGGGATGGCTATGGCTACACCTTC. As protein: CASSSYRDGYGYTF.

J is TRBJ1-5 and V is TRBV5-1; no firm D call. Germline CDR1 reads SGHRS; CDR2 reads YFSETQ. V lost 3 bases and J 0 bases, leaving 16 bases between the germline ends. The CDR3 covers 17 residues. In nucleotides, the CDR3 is TGCGCCAGCAGCTCCCTCATTAAGAGACATAGCAATCAGCCCCAGCATTTT. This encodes CASSSLIKRHSNQPQHF. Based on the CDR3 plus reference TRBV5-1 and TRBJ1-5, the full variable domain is KAGVTQTPRYLIKTRGQQVTLSCSPISGHRSVSWYQQTPGQGLQFLFEYFSETQRNKGNFPGRFSGRQFSNSRSEMNVSTLELGDSALYLCASSSLIKRHSNQPQHFGDGTRLSIL.

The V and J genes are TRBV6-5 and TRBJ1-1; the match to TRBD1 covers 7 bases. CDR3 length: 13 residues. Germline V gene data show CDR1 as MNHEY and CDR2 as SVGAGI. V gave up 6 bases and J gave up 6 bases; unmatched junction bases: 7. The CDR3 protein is CASSPADRAEAFF. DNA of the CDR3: TGTGCCAGCAGCCCAGCAGACAGGGCTGAAGCTTTCTTT.

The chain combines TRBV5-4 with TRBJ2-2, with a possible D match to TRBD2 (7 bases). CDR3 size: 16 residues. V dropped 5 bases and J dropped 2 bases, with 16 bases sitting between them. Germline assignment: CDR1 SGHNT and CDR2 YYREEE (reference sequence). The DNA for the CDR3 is TGTGCCAGCAGTTGGGTGGGGGGGCCCAACACCGGGGAGCTGTTTTTT. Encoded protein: CASSWVGGPNTGELFF.

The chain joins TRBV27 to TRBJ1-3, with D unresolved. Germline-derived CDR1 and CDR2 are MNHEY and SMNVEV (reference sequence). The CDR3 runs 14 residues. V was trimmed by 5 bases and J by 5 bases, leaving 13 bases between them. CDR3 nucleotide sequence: TGTGCCAGCAGTCCCATCCAGAACAGAAACACCATATATTTT. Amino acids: CASSPIQNRNTIYF.

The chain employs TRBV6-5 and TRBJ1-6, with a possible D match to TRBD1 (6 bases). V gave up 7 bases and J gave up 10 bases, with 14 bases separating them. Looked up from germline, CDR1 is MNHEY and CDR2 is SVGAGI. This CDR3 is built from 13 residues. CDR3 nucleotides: TGTGCCAGCACCCAGGGGTCAGGGTCACCCCTCCACTTT. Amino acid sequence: CASTQGSGSPLHF.

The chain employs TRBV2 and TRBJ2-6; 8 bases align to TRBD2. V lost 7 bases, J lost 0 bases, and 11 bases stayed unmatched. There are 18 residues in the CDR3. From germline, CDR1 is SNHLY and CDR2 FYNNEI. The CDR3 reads CASTVWSGGLSGANVLTF. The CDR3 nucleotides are TGTGCCAGCACCGTTTGGAGCGGGGGACTCTCTGGGGCCAACGTCCTGACTTTC.

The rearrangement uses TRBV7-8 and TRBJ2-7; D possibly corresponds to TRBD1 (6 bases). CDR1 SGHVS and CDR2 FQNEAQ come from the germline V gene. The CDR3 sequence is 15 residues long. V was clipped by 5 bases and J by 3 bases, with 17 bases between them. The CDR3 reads CASSPQTGTNYEQYF. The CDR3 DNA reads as TGTGCCAGCAGCCCGCAAACCGGGACAAACTACGAGCAGTACTTC.

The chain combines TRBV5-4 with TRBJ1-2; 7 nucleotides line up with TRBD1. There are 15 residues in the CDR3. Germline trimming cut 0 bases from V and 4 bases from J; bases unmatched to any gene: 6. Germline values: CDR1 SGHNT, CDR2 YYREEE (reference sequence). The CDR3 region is CASSLGGQMSYGYTF. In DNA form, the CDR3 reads TGTGCCAGCAGCTTGGGGGGACAGATGAGCTATGGCTACACCTTC. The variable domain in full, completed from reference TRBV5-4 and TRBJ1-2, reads ETGVTQSPTHLIKTRGQQVTLRCSSQSGHNTVSWYQQALGQGPQFIFQYYREEENGRGNFPPRFSGLQFPNYSSELNVNALELDDSALYLCASSLGGQMSYGYTFGSGTRLTVV.

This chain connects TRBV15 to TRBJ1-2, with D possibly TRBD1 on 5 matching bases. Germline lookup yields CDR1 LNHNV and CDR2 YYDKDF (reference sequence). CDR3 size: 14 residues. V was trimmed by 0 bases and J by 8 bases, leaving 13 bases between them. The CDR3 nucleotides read TGTGCCACCAGCAGAGATAACGGGGGGTCCGGCTACACCTTC. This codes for CATSRDNGGSGYTF.

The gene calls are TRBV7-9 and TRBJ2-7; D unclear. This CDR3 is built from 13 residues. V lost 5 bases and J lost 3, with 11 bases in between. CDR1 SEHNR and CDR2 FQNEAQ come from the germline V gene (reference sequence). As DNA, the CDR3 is TGTGCCAGCAGCCCACGAGAGATCTACGAGCAGTACTTC. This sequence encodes CASSPREIYEQYF.

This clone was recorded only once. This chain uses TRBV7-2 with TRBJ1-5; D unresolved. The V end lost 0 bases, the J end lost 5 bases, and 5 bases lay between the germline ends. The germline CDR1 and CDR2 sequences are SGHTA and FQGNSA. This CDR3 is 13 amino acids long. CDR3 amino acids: CASSLAEDQPQHF. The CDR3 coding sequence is TGTGCCAGCAGCTTAGCAGAGGATCAGCCCCAGCATTTT.